Below, one T cell receptor beta chain is given with its context. Its antigen is unidentified. Produced via immunoSEQ multiplex PCR; TCRdb's table is partial and in-frame only. Of about 400,000 clones listed, around nine tenths are singletons. The data are from a study of Ad26.COV2.S vaccination and SARS-CoV-2 variants. Background on the study: Sample donor was a member of the COV1001 Ad26.COV2.S trial arm. Intramuscular Ad26.COV2.S doses were given once or twice, 56 days apart.

General study findings and limits: CD8+ and CD4+ T cells specific for spike reportedly responded with substantial breadth after vaccination. Spike-specific TCR breadth was greater in vaccine than placebo recipients.

Per germline, CDR1 SGHTA and CDR2 FQGNSA. Trimming removed 4 bases at V and 0 bases at J, with 6 bases between. The CDR3 sequence is 14 residues long. Specified treatment: some 19 received Ad26.COV2.S at low or high dose, single or two shots; several received placebo; per-sample allocation not given. Sampling was performed 63 days after the first vaccine or placebo injection. The sequenced sample was peripheral blood, obtained in a trial of Ad26.COV2.S vaccine versus placebo. The source of this sequence is a person aged 18-65 years who received the Ad26.COV2.S COVID-19 vaccine or a placebo. The J gene is TRBJ1-4, the V gene TRBV7-2; unclear D gene. The CDR3 is CASSSGATNEKLFF. CDR3 nucleotides: TGTGCCAGCAGCTCGGGTGCAACTAATGAAAAACTGTTTTTT.